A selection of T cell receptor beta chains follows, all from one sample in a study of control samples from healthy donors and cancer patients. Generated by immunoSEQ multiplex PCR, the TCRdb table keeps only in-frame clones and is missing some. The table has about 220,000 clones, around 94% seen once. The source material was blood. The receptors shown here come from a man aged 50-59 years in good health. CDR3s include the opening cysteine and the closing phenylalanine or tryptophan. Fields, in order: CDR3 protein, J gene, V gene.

CDR3 protein: CASSEAISGNQPQHF
J gene: TRBJ1-5
V gene: TRBV6-1

CDR3 protein: CASSLNNEQFF
J gene: TRBJ2-1
V gene: TRBV25-1

CDR3 protein: CASSLRGEETQYF
J gene: TRBJ2-5
V gene: TRBV5-4

CDR3 protein: CASAQEGAGEAFF
J gene: TRBJ1-1
V gene: TRBV12-5

CDR3 protein: CALRFSGANVLTF
J gene: TRBJ2-6
V gene: TRBV2

CDR3 protein: CAVGTGGGLKVETQYF
J gene: TRBJ2-5
V gene: TRBV18

CDR3 protein: CSVEEGVRSSGNTIYF
J gene: TRBJ1-3
V gene: TRBV29-1

CDR3 protein: CASSQDRPGRTSNQPQHF
J gene: TRBJ1-5
V gene: TRBV4-3

CDR3 protein: CATKPPFAGANVLTF
J gene: TRBJ2-6
V gene: TRBV5-1

CDR3 protein: CASSLALYPPTKQYF
J gene: TRBJ2-7
V gene: TRBV7-2

CDR3 protein: CASSRTGSSNYGYTF
J gene: TRBJ1-2
V gene: TRBV28

CDR3 protein: CASSLERLAGGTGELFF
J gene: TRBJ2-2
V gene: TRBV5-1

CDR3 protein: CASSFDRVATEAFF
J gene: TRBJ1-1
V gene: TRBV5-6

CDR3 protein: CASSAQTATYEQYF
J gene: TRBJ2-7
V gene: TRBV7-8

CDR3 protein: CASSTPNGNTGELFF
J gene: TRBJ2-2
V gene: TRBV5-4

CDR3 protein: CASKNRVLLGTDTQYF
J gene: TRBJ2-3
V gene: TRBV19

CDR3 protein: CASSQLQETEAFF
J gene: TRBJ1-1
V gene: TRBV3-1/TRBV3-2

CDR3 protein: CASSTGLEAQYF
J gene: TRBJ2-5
V gene: TRBV19

CDR3 protein: CASSTGASGANVLTF
J gene: TRBJ2-6
V gene: TRBV10-1

CDR3 protein: CASSSLREKLFF
J gene: TRBJ1-4
V gene: TRBV28

CDR3 protein: CASSPSRFGNTIYF
J gene: TRBJ1-3
V gene: TRBV7-4

CDR3 protein: CASSFHGQPQHF
J gene: TRBJ1-5
V gene: TRBV7-2

CDR3 protein: CASSLDGRSNQPQHF
J gene: TRBJ1-5
V gene: TRBV7-2

CDR3 protein: CASSTNRGGDQPQHF
J gene: TRBJ1-5
V gene: TRBV18

CDR3 protein: CASSFSWGNEQFF
J gene: TRBJ2-1
V gene: TRBV5-6

CDR3 protein: CASSQDHPGSLPSSYNEQFF
J gene: TRBJ2-1
V gene: TRBV3-1/TRBV3-2

CDR3 protein: CASTSSSGANVLTF
J gene: TRBJ2-6
V gene: TRBV3-1/TRBV3-2

CDR3 protein: CASSSARDRGPQQYF
J gene: TRBJ2-7
V gene: TRBV7-2

CDR3 protein: CASSPGNGYTQYF
J gene: TRBJ2-3
V gene: TRBV3-1/TRBV3-2

CDR3 protein: CASSWGQNNSPLHF
J gene: TRBJ1-6
V gene: TRBV5-4

CDR3 protein: CASSARQVQETQYF
J gene: TRBJ2-5
V gene: TRBV19

CDR3 protein: CASTQGIGRSGANVLTF
J gene: TRBJ2-6
V gene: TRBV5-1

CDR3 protein: CSVEGQANNEQFF
J gene: TRBJ2-1
V gene: TRBV29-1

CDR3 protein: CASSQQQGRGNSPLHF
J gene: TRBJ1-6
V gene: TRBV19

CDR3 protein: CATGGGYNSPLHF
J gene: TRBJ1-6
V gene: TRBV28

CDR3 protein: CASSYSGSRGDTIYF
J gene: TRBJ1-3
V gene: TRBV6-6

CDR3 protein: CASSKDCIVGNPDRVDTQYF
J gene: TRBJ2-3
V gene: TRBV21-1

CDR3 protein: CASSSVEAQYF
J gene: TRBJ2-5
V gene: TRBV3-1/TRBV3-2

CDR3 protein: CASSPDRGGNTGELFF
J gene: TRBJ2-2
V gene: TRBV11-1

CDR3 protein: CASRTGVPGNYGYTF
J gene: TRBJ1-2
V gene: TRBV10-2

CDR3 protein: CAITRTSSDTQYF
J gene: TRBJ2-3
V gene: TRBV10-3

CDR3 protein: CASIKENTEAFF
J gene: TRBJ1-1
V gene: TRBV19

CDR3 protein: CASNDNGSPKNIQYF
J gene: TRBJ2-4
V gene: TRBV6-6

CDR3 protein: CASSKQPEGEQFF
J gene: TRBJ2-1
V gene: TRBV9

CDR3 protein: CACAGGGAGEETQYF
J gene: TRBJ2-5
V gene: TRBV19

CDR3 protein: CASSDRFSNQPQHF
J gene: TRBJ1-5
V gene: TRBV6-5

CDR3 protein: CASSRKGQGGIETQYF
J gene: TRBJ2-5
V gene: TRBV9

CDR3 protein: CASSRTGNEQYF
J gene: TRBJ2-7
V gene: TRBV2

CDR3 protein: CASSPSARWDTEAFF
J gene: TRBJ1-1
V gene: TRBV5-4

CDR3 protein: CASSQSDRDEKLFF
J gene: TRBJ1-4
V gene: TRBV3-1/TRBV3-2

CDR3 protein: CASSPGQGIQPQHF
J gene: TRBJ1-5
V gene: TRBV6-2/TRBV6-3

CDR3 protein: CASSLGGTGAYEQYF
J gene: TRBJ2-7
V gene: TRBV11-2